The sample holds a few counts of the clone carrying this T cell receptor beta chain. Antigen unknown. TCRdb fed the RT-PCR reads into MiXCR, producing one record per CDR3 protein. This table has 540,000 or so distinct CDR3 sequences, 10% to 15% appearing once. The source of the sample is a study of response to subunit inactivated influenza vaccine. The study, taken as a whole, reports: Seasonal influenza vaccination, on each occasion, was suggested by the authors to recruit few new T cells.

The sample here was PBMCs from blood, taken roughly 45 days after vaccination. The sequence was obtained from a man aged 50-60 years who received an inactivated influenza vaccine.

The CDR3 sequence: CASSGRQGINQPQHF. The CDR3 coding sequence is TGTGCCAGCAGCGGCCGACAGGGTATCAATCAGCCCCAGCATTTT. The V call is TRBV21-1, the J call TRBJ1-5; the tabulated D call, TRBD1, remains unverified against the DNA. TRBV21-1 is marked as a pseudogene. There are 15 residues in the CDR3.